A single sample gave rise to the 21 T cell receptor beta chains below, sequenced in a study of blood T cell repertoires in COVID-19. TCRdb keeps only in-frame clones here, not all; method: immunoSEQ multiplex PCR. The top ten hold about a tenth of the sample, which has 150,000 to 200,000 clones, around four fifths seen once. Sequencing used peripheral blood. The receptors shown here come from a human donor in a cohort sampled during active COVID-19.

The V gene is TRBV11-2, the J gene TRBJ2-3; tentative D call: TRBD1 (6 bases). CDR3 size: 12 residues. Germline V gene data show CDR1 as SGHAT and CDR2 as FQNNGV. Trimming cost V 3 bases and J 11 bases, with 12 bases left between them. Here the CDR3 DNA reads TGTGCCAGCAGCTTGCCTGAAGGGGGGCAGTATTTT. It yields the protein CASSLPEGGQYF.

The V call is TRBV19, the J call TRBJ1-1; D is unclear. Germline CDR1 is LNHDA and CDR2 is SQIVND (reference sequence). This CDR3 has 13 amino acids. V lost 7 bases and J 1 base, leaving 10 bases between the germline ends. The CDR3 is CASIPDKNTEAFF. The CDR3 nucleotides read TGTGCCAGTATACCCGACAAGAACACTGAAGCTTTCTTT.

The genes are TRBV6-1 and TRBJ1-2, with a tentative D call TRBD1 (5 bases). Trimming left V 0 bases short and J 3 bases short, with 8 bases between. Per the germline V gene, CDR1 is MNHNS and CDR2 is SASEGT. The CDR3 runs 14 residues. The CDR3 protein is CASSEAWGDYGYTF. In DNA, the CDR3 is TGTGCCAGCAGTGAAGCCTGGGGGGACTATGGCTACACCTTC.

CDR3 amino acids: CAWSVGQSSNQPQHF. CDR3 nucleotide sequence: TGTGCCTGGAGTGTGGGACAGAGTAGCAATCAGCCCCAGCATTTT. This chain links TRBV30 with TRBJ1-5, with 7 bases lining up with TRBD1. J gave up 0 bases and V 0 bases, and 2 bases lay outside the gene matches. From germline, CDR1 is GTSNPN and CDR2 SVGIG (reference sequence). The CDR3 totals 15 residues.

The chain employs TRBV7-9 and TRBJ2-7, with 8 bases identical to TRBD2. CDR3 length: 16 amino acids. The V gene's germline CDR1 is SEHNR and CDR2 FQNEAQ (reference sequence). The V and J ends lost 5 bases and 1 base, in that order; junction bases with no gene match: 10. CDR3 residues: CASSLRGLAGSYEQYF. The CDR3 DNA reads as TGTGCCAGCAGCCTTAGGGGTCTAGCGGGTTCCTACGAGCAGTACTTC.

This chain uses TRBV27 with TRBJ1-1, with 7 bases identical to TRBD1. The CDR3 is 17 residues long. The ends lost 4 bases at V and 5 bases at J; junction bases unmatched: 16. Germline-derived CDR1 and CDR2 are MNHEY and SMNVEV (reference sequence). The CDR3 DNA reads TGTGCCAGCAGTTACTCTACTCGACAGGGCGGACGGACTGAAGCTTTCTTT. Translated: CASSYSTRQGGRTEAFF.

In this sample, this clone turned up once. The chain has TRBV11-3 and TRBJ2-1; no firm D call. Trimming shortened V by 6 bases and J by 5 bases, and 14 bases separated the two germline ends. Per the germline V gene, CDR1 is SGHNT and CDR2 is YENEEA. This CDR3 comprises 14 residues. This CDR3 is CASSRSSLDNEQFF. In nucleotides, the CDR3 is TGTGCCAGCAGTCGGAGCTCATTGGACAATGAGCAGTTCTTC. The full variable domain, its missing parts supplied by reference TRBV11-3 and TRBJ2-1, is EAGVVQSPRYKIIEKKQPVAFWCNPISGHNTLYWYLQNLGQGPELLIRYENEEAVDDSQLPKDRFSAERLKGVDSTLKIQPAELGDSAVYLCASSRSSLDNEQFFGPGTRLTVL.

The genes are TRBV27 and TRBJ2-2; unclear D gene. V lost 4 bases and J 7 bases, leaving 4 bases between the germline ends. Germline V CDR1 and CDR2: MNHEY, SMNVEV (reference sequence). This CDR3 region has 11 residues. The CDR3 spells CASSYYGELFF. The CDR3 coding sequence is TGTGCCAGCAGTTATTACGGGGAGCTGTTTTTT.

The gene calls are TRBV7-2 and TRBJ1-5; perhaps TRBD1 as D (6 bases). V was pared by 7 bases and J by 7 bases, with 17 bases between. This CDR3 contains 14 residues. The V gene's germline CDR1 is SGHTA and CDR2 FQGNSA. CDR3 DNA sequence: TGTGCCAGCACTAACCTACAGGGAGAGCAGCCCCAGCATTTT. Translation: CASTNLQGEQPQHF.

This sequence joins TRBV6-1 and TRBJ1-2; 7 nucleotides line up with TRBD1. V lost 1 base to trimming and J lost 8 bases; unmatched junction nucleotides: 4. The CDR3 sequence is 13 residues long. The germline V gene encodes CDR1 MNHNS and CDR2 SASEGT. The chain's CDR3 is CASSEGQGVGYTF. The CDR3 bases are TGTGCCAGCAGTGAAGGACAGGGAGTGGGCTACACCTTC.

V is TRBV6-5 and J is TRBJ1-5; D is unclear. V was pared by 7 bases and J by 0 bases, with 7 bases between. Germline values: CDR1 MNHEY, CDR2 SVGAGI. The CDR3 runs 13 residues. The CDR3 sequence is CASKQDSNQPQHF. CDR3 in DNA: TGTGCCAGCAAGCAGGATAGCAATCAGCCCCAGCATTTT.

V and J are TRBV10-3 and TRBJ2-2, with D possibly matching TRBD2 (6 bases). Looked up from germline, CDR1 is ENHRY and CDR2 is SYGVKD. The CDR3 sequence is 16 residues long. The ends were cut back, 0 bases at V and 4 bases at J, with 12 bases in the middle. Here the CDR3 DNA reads TGTGCCATCAGTGAGTCGGGGGGTCTTTTCACCGGGGAGCTGTTTTTT. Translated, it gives CAISESGGLFTGELFF.

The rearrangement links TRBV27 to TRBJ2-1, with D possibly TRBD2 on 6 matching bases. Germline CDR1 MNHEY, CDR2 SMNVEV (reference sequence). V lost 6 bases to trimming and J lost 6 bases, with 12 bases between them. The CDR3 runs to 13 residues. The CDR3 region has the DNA TGTGCCAGCAGGGGAGGACTGGTCAATGAGCAGTTCTTC. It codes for CASRGGLVNEQFF.

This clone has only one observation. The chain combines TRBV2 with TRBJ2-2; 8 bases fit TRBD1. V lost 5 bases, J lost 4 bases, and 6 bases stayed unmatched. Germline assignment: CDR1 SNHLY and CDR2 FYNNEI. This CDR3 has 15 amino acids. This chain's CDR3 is CASSRQGLATGELFF. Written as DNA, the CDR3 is TGTGCCAGCAGTCGACAGGGGTTGGCCACCGGGGAGCTGTTTTTT.

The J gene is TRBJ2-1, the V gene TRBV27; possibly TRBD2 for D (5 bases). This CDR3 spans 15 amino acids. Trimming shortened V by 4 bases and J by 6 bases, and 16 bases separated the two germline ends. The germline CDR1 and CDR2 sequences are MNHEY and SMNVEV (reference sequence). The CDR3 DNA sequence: TGTGCCAGCAGTTCCCTAGCATTCAATACCAATGAGCAGTTCTTC. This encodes CASSSLAFNTNEQFF.

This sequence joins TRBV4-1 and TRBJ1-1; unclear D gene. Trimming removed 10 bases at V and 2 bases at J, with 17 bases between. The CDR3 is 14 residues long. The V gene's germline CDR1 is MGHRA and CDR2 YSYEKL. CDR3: CATRSPSENTEAFF. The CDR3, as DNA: TGCGCCACCCGATCTCCGTCAGAAAACACTGAAGCTTTCTTT.

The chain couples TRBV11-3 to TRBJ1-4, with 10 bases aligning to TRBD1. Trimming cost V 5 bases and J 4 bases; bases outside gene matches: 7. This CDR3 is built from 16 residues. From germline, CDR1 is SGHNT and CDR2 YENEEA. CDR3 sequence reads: CASSVGTGADNEKLFF. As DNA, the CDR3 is TGTGCCAGCAGCGTCGGGACAGGGGCGGATAATGAAAAACTGTTTTTT. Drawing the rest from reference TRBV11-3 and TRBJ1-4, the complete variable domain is EAGVVQSPRYKIIEKKQPVAFWCNPISGHNTLYWYLQNLGQGPELLIRYENEEAVDDSQLPKDRFSAERLKGVDSTLKIQPAELGDSAVYLCASSVGTGADNEKLFFGSGTQLSVL.

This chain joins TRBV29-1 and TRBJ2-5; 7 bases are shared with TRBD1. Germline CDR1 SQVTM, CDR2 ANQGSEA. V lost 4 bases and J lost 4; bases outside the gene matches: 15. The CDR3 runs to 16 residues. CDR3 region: CSVAVITGDPSETQYF. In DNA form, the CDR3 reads TGCAGCGTTGCCGTGATTACAGGGGACCCGTCAGAGACCCAGTACTTC.

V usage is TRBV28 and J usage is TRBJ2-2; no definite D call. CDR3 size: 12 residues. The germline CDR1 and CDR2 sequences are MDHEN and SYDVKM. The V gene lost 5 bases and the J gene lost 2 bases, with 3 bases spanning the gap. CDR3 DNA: TGTGCCAGCAGTCCAAACACCGGGGAGCTGTTTTTT. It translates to CASSPNTGELFF.

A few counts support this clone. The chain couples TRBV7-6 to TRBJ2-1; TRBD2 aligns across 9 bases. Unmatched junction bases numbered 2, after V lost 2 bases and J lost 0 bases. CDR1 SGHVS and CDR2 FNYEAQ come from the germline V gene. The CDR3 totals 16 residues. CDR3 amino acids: CASSLIAGDSYNEQFF. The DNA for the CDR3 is TGTGCCAGCAGCTTAATAGCGGGGGACTCCTACAATGAGCAGTTCTTC.

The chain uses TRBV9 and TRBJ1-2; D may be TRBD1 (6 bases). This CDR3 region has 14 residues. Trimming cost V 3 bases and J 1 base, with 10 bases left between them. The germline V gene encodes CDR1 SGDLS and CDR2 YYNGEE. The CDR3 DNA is TGTGCCAGCAGCGCGGACAGCGATAACTATGGCTACACCTTC. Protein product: CASSADSDNYGYTF. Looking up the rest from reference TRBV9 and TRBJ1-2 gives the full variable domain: DSGVTQTPKHLITATGQRVTLRCSPRSGDLSVYWYQQSLDQGLQFLIQYYNGEERAKGNILERFSAQQFPDLHSELNLSSLELGDSALYFCASSADSDNYGYTFGSGTRLTVV.